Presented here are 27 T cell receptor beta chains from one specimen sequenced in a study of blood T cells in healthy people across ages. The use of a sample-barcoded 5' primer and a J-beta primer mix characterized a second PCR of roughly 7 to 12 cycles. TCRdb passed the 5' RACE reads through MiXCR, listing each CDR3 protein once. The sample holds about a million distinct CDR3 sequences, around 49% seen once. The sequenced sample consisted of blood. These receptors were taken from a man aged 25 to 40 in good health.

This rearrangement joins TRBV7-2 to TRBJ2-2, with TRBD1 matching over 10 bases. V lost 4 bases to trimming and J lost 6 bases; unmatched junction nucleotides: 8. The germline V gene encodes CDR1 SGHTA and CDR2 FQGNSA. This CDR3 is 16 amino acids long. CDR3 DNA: TGTGCCAGCAGCTCCCGGGACAGGGGCCTCGCCGGGGAGCTGTTTTTT. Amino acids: CASSSRDRGLAGELFF.

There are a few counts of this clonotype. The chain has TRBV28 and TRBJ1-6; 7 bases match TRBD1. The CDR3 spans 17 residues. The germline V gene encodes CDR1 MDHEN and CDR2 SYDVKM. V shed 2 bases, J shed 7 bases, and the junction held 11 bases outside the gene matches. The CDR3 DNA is TGTGCCAGCAGTTTAGGGGACAGAATACAGGAAAATTCACCCCTCCACTTT. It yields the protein CASSLGDRIQENSPLHF. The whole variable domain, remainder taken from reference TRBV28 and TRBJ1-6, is DVKVTQSSRYLVKRTGEKVFLECVQDMDHENMFWYRQDPGLGLRLIYFSYDVKMKEKGDIPEGYSVSREKKERFSLILESASTNQTSMYLCASSLGDRIQENSPLHFGNGTRLTVT.

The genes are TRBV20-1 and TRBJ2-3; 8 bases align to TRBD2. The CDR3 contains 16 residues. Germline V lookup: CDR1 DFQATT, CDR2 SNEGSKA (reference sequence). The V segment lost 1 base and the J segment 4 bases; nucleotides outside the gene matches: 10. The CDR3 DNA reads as TGCAGTGCTAGAGTTTTTGGCGGGGGGTACGCAGATACGCAGTATTTT. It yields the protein CSARVFGGGYADTQYF.

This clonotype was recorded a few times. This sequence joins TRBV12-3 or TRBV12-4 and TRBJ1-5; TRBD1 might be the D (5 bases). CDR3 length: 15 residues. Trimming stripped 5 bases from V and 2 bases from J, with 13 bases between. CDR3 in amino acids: CASSPGGNGNQPQHF. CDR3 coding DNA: TGTGCCAGCAGTCCTGGGGGGAATGGCAATCAGCCCCAGCATTTT.

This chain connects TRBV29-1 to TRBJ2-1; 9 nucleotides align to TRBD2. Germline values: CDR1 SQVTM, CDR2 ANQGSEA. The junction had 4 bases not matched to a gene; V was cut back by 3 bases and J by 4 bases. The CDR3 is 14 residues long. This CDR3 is CSVEETSGYNEQFF. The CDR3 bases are TGCAGCGTTGAGGAGACTAGCGGTTACAATGAGCAGTTCTTC.

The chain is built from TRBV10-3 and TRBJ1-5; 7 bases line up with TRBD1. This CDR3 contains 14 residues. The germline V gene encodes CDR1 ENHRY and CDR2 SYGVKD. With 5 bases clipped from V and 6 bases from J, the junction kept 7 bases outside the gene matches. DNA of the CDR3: TGTGCCATCAGTACTACAGGGGATTTTCAGCCCCAGCATTTT. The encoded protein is CAISTTGDFQPQHF.

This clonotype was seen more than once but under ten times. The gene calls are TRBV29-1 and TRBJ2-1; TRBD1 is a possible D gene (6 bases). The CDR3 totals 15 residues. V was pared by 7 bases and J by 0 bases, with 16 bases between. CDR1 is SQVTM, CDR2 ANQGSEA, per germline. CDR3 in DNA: TGCAGCGCCGACAGGTACCAGAGCTCCTACAATGAGCAGTTCTTC. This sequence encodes CSADRYQSSYNEQFF.

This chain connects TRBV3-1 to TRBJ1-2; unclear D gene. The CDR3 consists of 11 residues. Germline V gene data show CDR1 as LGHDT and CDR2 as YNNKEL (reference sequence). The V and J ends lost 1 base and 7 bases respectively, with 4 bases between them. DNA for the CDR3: TGTGCCAGCAGCCAAGTGGGTGGCTACACCTTC. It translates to CASSQVGGYTF.

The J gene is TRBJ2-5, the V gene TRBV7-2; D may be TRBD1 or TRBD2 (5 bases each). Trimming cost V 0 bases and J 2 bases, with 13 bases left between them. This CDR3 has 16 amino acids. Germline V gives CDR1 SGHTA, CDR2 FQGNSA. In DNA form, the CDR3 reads TGTGCCAGCAGCTTAGCGAGTCTAGCAGGGCAAGAGACCCAGTACTTC. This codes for CASSLASLAGQETQYF. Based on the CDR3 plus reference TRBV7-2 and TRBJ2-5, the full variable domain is GAGVSQSPSNKVTEKGKDVELRCDPISGHTALYWYRQSLGQGLEFLIYFQGNSAPDKSGLPSDRFSAERTGGSVSTLTIQRTQQEDSAVYLCASSLASLAGQETQYFGPGTRLLVL.

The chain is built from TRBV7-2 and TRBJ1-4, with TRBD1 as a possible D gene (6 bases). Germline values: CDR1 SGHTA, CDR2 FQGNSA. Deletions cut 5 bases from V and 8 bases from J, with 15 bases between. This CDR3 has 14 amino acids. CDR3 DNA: TGTGCCAGCAGCCAAGGGGGGTCCGACGAAAAACTGTTTTTT. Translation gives CASSQGGSDEKLFF. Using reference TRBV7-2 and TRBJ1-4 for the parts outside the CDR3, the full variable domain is GAGVSQSPSNKVTEKGKDVELRCDPISGHTALYWYRQSLGQGLEFLIYFQGNSAPDKSGLPSDRFSAERTGGSVSTLTIQRTQQEDSAVYLCASSQGGSDEKLFFGSGTQLSVL.

The CDR3 region has the DNA TGTGCCAGCATCCGCGGTAGCACAGATACGCAGTATTTT. Its protein product is CASIRGSTDTQYF. V usage is TRBV7-9 and J usage is TRBJ2-3, with D uncertain. This CDR3 is 13 amino acids long. Germline V gene lookup returns CDR1 SEHNR and CDR2 FQNEAQ (reference sequence). Trimming removed 7 bases from V and 0 bases from J, with 8 bases in between.

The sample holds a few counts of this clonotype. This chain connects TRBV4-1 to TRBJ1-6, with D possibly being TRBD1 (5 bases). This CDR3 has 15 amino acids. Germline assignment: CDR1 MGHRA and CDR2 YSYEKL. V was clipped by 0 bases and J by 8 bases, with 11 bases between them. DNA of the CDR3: TGCGCCAGCAGCCAAGATGCAGGGATCTATTCACCCCTCCACTTT. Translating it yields CASSQDAGIYSPLHF.

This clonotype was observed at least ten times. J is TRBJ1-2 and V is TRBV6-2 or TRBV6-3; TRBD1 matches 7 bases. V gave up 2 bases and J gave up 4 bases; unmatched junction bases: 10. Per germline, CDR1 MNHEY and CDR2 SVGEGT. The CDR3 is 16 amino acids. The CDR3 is CASSYPEEGAGYGYTF. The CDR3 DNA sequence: TGTGCCAGCAGTTACCCAGAGGAGGGGGCTGGCTATGGCTACACCTTC.

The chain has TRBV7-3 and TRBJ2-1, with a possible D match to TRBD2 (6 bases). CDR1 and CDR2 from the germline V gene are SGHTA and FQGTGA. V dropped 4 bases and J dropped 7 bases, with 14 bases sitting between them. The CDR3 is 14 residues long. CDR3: CASSSQREENEQFF. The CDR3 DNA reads TGTGCCAGCAGCTCGCAAAGGGAGGAAAATGAGCAGTTCTTC.

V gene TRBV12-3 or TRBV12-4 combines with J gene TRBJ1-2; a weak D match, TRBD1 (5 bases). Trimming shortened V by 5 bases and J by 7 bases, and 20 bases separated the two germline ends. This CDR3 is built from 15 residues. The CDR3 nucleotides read TGTGCCAGCAGTCCCCCGGGACGAATGTCGAGTGGCTACACCTTC. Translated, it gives CASSPPGRMSSGYTF.

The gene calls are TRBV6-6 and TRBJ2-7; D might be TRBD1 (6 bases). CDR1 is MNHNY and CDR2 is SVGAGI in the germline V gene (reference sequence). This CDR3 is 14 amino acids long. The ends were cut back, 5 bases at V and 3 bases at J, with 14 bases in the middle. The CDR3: CASSPYRTVYEQYF. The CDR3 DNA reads TGTGCCAGCAGTCCTTACAGGACAGTCTACGAGCAGTACTTC.

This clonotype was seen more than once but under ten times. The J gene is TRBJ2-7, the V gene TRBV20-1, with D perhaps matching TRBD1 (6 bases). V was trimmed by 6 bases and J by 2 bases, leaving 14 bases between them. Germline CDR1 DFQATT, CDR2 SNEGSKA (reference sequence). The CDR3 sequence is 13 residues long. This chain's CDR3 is CSAPETGPYEQYF. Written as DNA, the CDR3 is TGCAGTGCCCCGGAAACAGGGCCCTACGAGCAGTACTTC.

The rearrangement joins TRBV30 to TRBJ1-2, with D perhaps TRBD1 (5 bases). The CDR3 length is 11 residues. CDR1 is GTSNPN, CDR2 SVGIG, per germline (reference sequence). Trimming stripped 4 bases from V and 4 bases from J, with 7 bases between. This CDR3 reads CAWTDSYGYTF. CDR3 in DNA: TGTGCCTGGACAGACAGCTATGGCTACACCTTC.

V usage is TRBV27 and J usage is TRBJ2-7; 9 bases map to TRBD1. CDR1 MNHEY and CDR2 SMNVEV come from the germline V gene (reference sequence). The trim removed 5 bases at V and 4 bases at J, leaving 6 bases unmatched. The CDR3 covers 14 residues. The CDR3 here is CASSPWDRDYEQYF. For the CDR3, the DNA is TGTGCCAGCAGTCCCTGGGACAGGGATTACGAGCAGTACTTC.

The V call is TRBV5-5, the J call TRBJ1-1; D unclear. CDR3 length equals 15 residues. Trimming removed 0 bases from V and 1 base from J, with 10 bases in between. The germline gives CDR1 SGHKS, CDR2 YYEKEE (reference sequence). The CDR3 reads CASSLELRRNTEAFF. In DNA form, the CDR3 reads TGTGCCAGCAGCTTGGAACTACGTAGGAACACTGAAGCTTTCTTT.

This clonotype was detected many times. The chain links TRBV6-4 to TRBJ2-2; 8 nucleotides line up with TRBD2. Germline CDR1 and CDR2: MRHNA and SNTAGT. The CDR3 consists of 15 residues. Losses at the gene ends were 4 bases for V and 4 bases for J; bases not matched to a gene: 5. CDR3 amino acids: CASSASGGGTGELFF. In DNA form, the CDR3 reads TGTGCCAGCAGTGCCAGCGGGGGCGGCACCGGGGAGCTGTTTTTT.

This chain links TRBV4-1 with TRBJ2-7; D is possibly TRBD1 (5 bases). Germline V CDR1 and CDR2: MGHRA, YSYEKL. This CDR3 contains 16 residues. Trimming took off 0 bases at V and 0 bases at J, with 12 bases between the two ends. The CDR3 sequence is CASSQDYRGGSYEQYF. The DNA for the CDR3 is TGCGCCAGCAGCCAAGATTATAGGGGCGGCTCCTACGAGCAGTACTTC.

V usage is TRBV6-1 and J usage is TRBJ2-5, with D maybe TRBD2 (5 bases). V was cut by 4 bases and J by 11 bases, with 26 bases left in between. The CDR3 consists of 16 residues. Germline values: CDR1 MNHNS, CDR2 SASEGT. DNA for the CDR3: TGTGCCAGCAGTGGCCCCATCCTCGGGGTGGCGGATGAGCAGTACTTC. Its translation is CASSGPILGVADEQYF.

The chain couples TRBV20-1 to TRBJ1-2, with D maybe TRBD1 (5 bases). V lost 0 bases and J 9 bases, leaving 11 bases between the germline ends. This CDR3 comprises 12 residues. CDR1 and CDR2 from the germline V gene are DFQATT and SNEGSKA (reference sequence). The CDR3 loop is CSARDEGTSYTF. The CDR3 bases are TGCAGTGCTAGAGATGAAGGGACGAGCTACACCTTC.

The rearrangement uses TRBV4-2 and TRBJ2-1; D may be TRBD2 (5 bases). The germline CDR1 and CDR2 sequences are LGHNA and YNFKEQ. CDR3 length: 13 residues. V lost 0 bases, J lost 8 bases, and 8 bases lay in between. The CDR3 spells CASSQDPGYEQFF. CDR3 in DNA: TGTGCCAGCAGCCAAGATCCGGGGTATGAGCAGTTCTTC.

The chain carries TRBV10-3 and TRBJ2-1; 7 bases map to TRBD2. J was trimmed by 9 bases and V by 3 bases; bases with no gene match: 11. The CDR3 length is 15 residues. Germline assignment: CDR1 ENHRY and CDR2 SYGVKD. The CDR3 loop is CAISEGGGSMVEQFF. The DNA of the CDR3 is TGTGCCATCAGTGAAGGCGGGGGAAGTATGGTTGAGCAGTTCTTC.

CDR3 sequence (DNA): TGCAGTGCTAGATCGATAAGGGACAGCGGCTCCTACGAGCAGTACTTC. Its translation is CSARSIRDSGSYEQYF. The chain employs TRBV20-1 and TRBJ2-7; 7 nucleotides match TRBD1. The V segment lost 2 bases and the J segment 0 bases; nucleotides outside the gene matches: 10. Germline assignment: CDR1 DFQATT and CDR2 SNEGSKA (reference sequence). This CDR3 contains 16 residues.